This T cell receptor (beta chain) was retrieved from a study of T cells in Graves' hyperthyroidism and ophthalmopathy. The V gene's germline CDR1 is SNHLY and CDR2 FYNNEI. The CDR3 has 15 residues. Between the trimmed V and J ends, which lost 3 bases and 3 bases, there was a span of 14 bases. TCR beta CDR3 regions were amplified from RNA. HTBI primers were employed in a first-round RT-PCR of the TCR CDR3. TCRdb called the multiplex PCR reads again in MiXCR, with one record for every CDR3 protein. The sample has 450,000 to 500,000 distinct CDR3 sequences; about 20% are singletons. The sample holds many counts of this clonotype.

This clonotype was obtained from a woman in her seventies with Graves' ophthalmopathy. The chain couples TRBV2 to TRBJ1-2, with D possibly being TRBD1 (5 bases). Material: blood. CDR3 residues: CASSDRAINHYGYTF. CDR3 DNA sequence: TGTGCCAGCAGTGACAGGGCCATTAACCACTATGGCTACACCTTC.